The 14 T cell receptor beta chains below all came from one sample that was sequenced in a study of blood T cell repertoires in COVID-19. Repertoires were generated with immunoSEQ multiplex PCR, while TCRdb's copy carries only in-frame clones and drops some. The table lists 150,000 to 200,000 clones, more than 70% of them singletons, with roughly 18% in the top ten. Material for sequencing was peripheral blood. The receptors stem from a person aged 65 to 85 with COVID-19, enrolled during active disease.

This clone occurred a few times. The DNA for the CDR3 is TGTGCCTGGAGTCCAATCGGACAGGGTGGGAATGAGCAGTTCTTC. This gives the protein CAWSPIGQGGNEQFF. V is TRBV30 and J is TRBJ2-1, with 8 bases fitting TRBD1. CDR1 GTSNPN and CDR2 SVGIG come from the germline V gene (reference sequence). The CDR3 covers 15 residues. V lost 2 bases, J lost 7 bases, and 10 bases stayed unmatched.

The rearrangement uses TRBV18 and TRBJ1-1; maybe TRBD1 (6 bases). The CDR3 covers 15 residues. Germline V lookup: CDR1 KGHSH, CDR2 LQKENI. The ends were cut back, 0 bases at V and 0 bases at J, with 8 bases in the middle. In nucleotides, the CDR3 is TGTGCCAGCTCACCACCGAAGGGGGTGAACACTGAAGCTTTCTTT. Translation: CASSPPKGVNTEAFF.

This chain uses TRBV6-5 with TRBJ1-5; TRBD1 aligns across 7 bases. This CDR3 is 14 amino acids long. Germline V CDR1 and CDR2: MNHEY, SVGAGI. V lost 7 bases to trimming and J lost 1 base; unmatched junction nucleotides: 4. The CDR3 DNA reads TGTGCCAGCATGGAGGGACAGAGCAATCAGCCCCAGCATTTT. It specifies CASMEGQSNQPQHF.

The chain joins TRBV19 to TRBJ1-6; D perhaps matches TRBD1 (5 bases). CDR3 length equals 13 residues. Germline CDR1 reads LNHDA; CDR2 reads SQIVND (reference sequence). Trimming removed 3 bases at V and 10 bases at J, with 10 bases between. In DNA, the CDR3 is TGTGCCAGTAGTATGTCGGGGGAATCACCCCTCCACTTT. Its translation: CASSMSGESPLHF. The full variable domain, rest sourced from reference TRBV19 and TRBJ1-6, is DGGITQSPKYLFRKEGQNVTLSCEQNLNHDAMYWYRQDPGQGLRLIYYSQIVNDFQKGDIAEGYSVSREKKESFPLTVTSAQKNPTAFYLCASSMSGESPLHFGNGTRLTVT.

The rearrangement links TRBV7-2 to TRBJ2-1; TRBD2 might be the D (5 bases). Germline V gene lookup returns CDR1 SGHTA and CDR2 FQGNSA. V lost 1 base to trimming and J lost 8 bases, with 12 bases between them. This CDR3 has 14 residues. The CDR3, as DNA: TGTGCCAGCAGCTTAGATACTTTCGGGGATGAGCAGTTCTTC. Translation: CASSLDTFGDEQFF. Using reference TRBV7-2 and TRBJ2-1 for the parts outside the CDR3, the full variable domain is GAGVSQSPSNKVTEKGKDVELRCDPISGHTALYWYRQSLGQGLEFLIYFQGNSAPDKSGLPSDRFSAERTGGSVSTLTIQRTQQEDSAVYLCASSLDTFGDEQFFGPGTRLTVL.

The V call is TRBV5-8, the J call TRBJ2-6, with D unclear. V lost 4 bases to trimming and J lost 0 bases, with 11 bases between them. Germline V gene lookup returns CDR1 SGHTS and CDR2 YDEGEE. The CDR3 length is 16 residues. The CDR3 sequence: CASSPPAVSGANVLTF. The CDR3 nucleotides are TGTGCCAGCAGCCCCCCTGCGGTCTCTGGGGCCAACGTCCTGACTTTC.

This clone was counted a single time. The J gene is TRBJ1-2, the V gene TRBV30; a weak D match, TRBD1 (5 bases). The V gene lost 0 bases and the J gene lost 8 bases, with 13 bases spanning the gap. CDR1 and CDR2 from the germline V gene are GTSNPN and SVGIG (reference sequence). The CDR3 sequence is 13 residues long. CDR3 sequence: CAWSVQAGQGYTF. In DNA, the CDR3 is TGTGCCTGGAGTGTACAGGCAGGGCAAGGCTACACCTTC. Drawing the rest from reference TRBV30 and TRBJ1-2, the complete variable domain is SQTIHQWPATLVQPVGSPLSLECTVEGTSNPNLYWYRQAAGRGLQLLFYSVGIGQISSEVPQNLSASRPQDRQFILSSKKLLLSDSGFYLCAWSVQAGQGYTFGSGTRLTVV.

The gene calls are TRBV5-1 and TRBJ2-2; D may be TRBD1 (5 bases). Germline CDR1 and CDR2: SGHRS and YFSETQ. This CDR3 is 15 amino acids long. The V and J ends lost 0 bases and 2 bases respectively, with 8 bases between them. The CDR3 nucleotides are TGCGCCAGCAGCTTGGAGACAGATAACACCGGGGAGCTGTTTTTT. Its translation: CASSLETDNTGELFF.

This rearrangement joins TRBV7-2 to TRBJ2-1; the D gene is possibly TRBD2 (6 bases). In germline, CDR1 is SGHTA, CDR2 FQGNSA. The V end lost 6 bases, the J end lost 5 bases, and 11 bases lay between the germline ends. The CDR3 has 13 amino acids. The CDR3 DNA reads TGTGCCAGCAGGGGAGGACCGAACAATGAGCAGTTCTTC. This gives the protein CASRGGPNNEQFF.

The chain carries TRBV12-3 or TRBV12-4 and TRBJ1-6; unclear D gene. The CDR3 contains 13 residues. V was cut by 0 bases and J by 7 bases, with 4 bases left in between. CDR3 coding DNA: TGTGCCAGCAGTTTAGCCGGGAATTCACCCCTCCACTTT. Amino acid sequence: CASSLAGNSPLHF.

The chain has TRBV4-1 and TRBJ2-7, with 7 bases that match TRBD1. V shed 0 bases and J 3 bases; nucleotides not matched to a gene: 5. CDR3 length: 15 amino acids. From germline, CDR1 is MGHRA and CDR2 YSYEKL. The CDR3 loop is CASSQDHRGFYEQYF. The DNA of the CDR3 is TGCGCCAGCAGCCAAGATCACAGGGGCTTCTACGAGCAGTACTTC.

The chain recombines TRBV24-1 with TRBJ2-6, with D hard to call. V lost 10 bases and J lost 0, with 9 bases in between. CDR1 is KGHDR and CDR2 is SFDVKD in the germline V gene. The CDR3 is 14 residues long. The CDR3 coding sequence is TGTGCCACGGGCCACAACTCTGGGGCCAACGTCCTGACTTTC. This codes for CATGHNSGANVLTF.

The chain couples TRBV4-2 to TRBJ2-1; 9 bases fit TRBD2. V shed 1 base, J shed 10 bases, and the junction held 14 bases outside the gene matches. The length of the CDR3 is 17 residues. CDR1 is LGHNA and CDR2 is YNFKEQ in the germline V gene. The CDR3 DNA is TGTGCCAGCAGCCAAGTGTTTAGCGGGAGTTCGGTAGGGGAGCAGTTCTTC. Translation gives CASSQVFSGSSVGEQFF.

The chain employs TRBV7-2 and TRBJ2-3; TRBD2 agrees at 9 bases. The V gene's germline CDR1 is SGHTA and CDR2 FQGNSA. V shed 5 bases and J 3 bases; nucleotides not matched to a gene: 12. The length of the CDR3 is 17 residues. The CDR3 nucleotides are TGTGCCAGCAGCCTAGAAGCGGGAGGTCTCGAAACAGATACGCAGTATTTT. Encoded protein: CASSLEAGGLETDTQYF.